Presented here are 25 T cell receptor beta chains from one specimen sequenced in a study of blood T cells in healthy people across ages. A sample-barcoded 5' primer and a J-beta primer mix were used in a second PCR of about 7 to 12 cycles. Each CDR3 protein gets one entry after TCRdb re-called the 5' RACE reads with MiXCR. The sample holds roughly 720,000 distinct CDR3 sequences, roughly 50% seen once. Material: blood. These TCRs come from an older man in good health.

This clonotype was detected only a few times. This sequence joins TRBV2 and TRBJ1-5; 11 bases match TRBD1. The V segment lost 6 bases and the J segment 4 bases; nucleotides outside the gene matches: 2. The germline V gene has CDR1 SNHLY and CDR2 FYNNEI. The CDR3 loop spans 14 amino acids. This CDR3 is CASRGTGGNQPQHF. The CDR3 region has the DNA TGTGCCAGCAGGGGGACAGGGGGTAATCAGCCCCAGCATTTT.

The CDR3 sequence is CASRGTGLNTEAFF. CDR3 in DNA: TGTGCCAGCAGGGGGACAGGCCTGAACACTGAAGCTTTCTTT. The chain uses TRBV2 and TRBJ1-1; 8 bases line up with TRBD1. The CDR3 has 14 residues. The junction had 3 bases not matched to a gene; V was cut back by 6 bases and J by 0 bases. CDR1 is SNHLY, CDR2 FYNNEI, per germline. The full variable domain, in which reference TRBV2 and TRBJ1-1 provide the parts outside the CDR3, is EPEVTQTPSHQVTQMGQEVILRCVPISNHLYFYWYRQILGQKVEFLVSFYNNEISEKSEIFDDQFSVERPDGSNFTLKIRSTKLEDSAMYFCASRGTGLNTEAFFGQGTRLTVV.

The table lists this clonotype with many counts. This sequence joins TRBV6-2 or TRBV6-3 and TRBJ2-7, with a weak D call TRBD2 (5 bases). Looked up from germline, CDR1 is MNHEY and CDR2 is SVGEGT. With 6 bases removed from V and 0 bases from J, the gap between germline ends came to 9 bases. This CDR3 has 13 residues. The CDR3 region is CASSAGLSYEQYF. The CDR3 DNA is TGTGCCAGCAGCGCGGGCCTCTCCTACGAGCAGTACTTC.

J is TRBJ2-7 and V is TRBV7-2, with unresolved D. Germline V gene sequence: CDR1 SGHTA, CDR2 FQGNSA. V was clipped by 1 base and J by 0 bases, with 10 bases between them. This CDR3 is 15 amino acids long. In DNA form, the CDR3 reads TGTGCCAGCAGCTTAGTAGTGGGCAGCTCCTACGAGCAGTACTTC. Protein sequence: CASSLVVGSSYEQYF.

Only a few counts were recorded for this clonotype. This chain joins TRBV3-1 and TRBJ1-1; D is ambiguous. Trimming shortened V by 1 base and J by 5 bases, and 8 bases separated the two germline ends. Germline loops: CDR1 LGHDT, CDR2 YNNKEL (reference sequence). This CDR3 region has 13 residues. CDR3 in amino acids: CASSQGRGTEAFF. The CDR3 coding sequence is TGTGCCAGCAGCCAAGGTCGAGGGACTGAAGCTTTCTTT.

The CDR3 loop is CASTLRQGPHF. For the CDR3, the DNA is TGTGCCAGCACCCTAAGACAGGGACCCCACTTT. The chain recombines TRBV6-6 with TRBJ1-6, with 7 bases fitting TRBD1. Trimming at V came to 7 bases and at J to 18 bases, leaving 9 bases not matched to a gene. Germline assignment: CDR1 MNHNY and CDR2 SVGAGI (reference sequence). CDR3 length: 11 residues.

This chain links TRBV12-3 or TRBV12-4 with TRBJ1-2; D is unresolved. This CDR3 spans 13 amino acids. V shed 3 bases and J shed 4 bases, with 9 bases lying between them. CDR3 bases: TGTGCCAGCAGTTTGGAGAGAACCTATGGCTACACCTTC. Translated, it gives CASSLERTYGYTF.

This clonotype was found many times. The V and J genes are TRBV29-1 and TRBJ2-7; TRBD1 might be the D (6 bases). Germline V gene lookup returns CDR1 SQVTM and CDR2 ANQGSEA. The CDR3 has 12 amino acids. V shed 4 bases and J shed 2 bases, with 9 bases lying between them. The CDR3 here is CSVATGTYEQYF. In DNA, the CDR3 is TGCAGCGTTGCTACAGGGACCTACGAGCAGTACTTC.

The chain is built from TRBV29-1 and TRBJ1-2; no firm D call. Looked up from germline, CDR1 is SQVTM and CDR2 is ANQGSEA. Trimming removed 1 base from V and 1 base from J, with 10 bases in between. This CDR3 comprises 14 residues. This chain's CDR3 is CSVEGSGFNYGYTF. The CDR3 DNA sequence: TGCAGCGTTGAAGGCAGCGGGTTTAACTATGGCTACACCTTC. The full variable domain, with the rest looked up from reference TRBV29-1 and TRBJ1-2, is SAVISQKPSRDICQRGTSLTIQCQVDSQVTMMFWYRQQPGQSLTLIATANQGSEATYESGFVIDKFPISRPNLTFSTLTVSNMSPEDSSIYLCSVEGSGFNYGYTFGSGTRLTVV.

This rearrangement joins TRBV15 to TRBJ2-3; D is unresolved. This CDR3 has 16 residues. V lost 5 bases, J lost 14 bases, and 29 bases lay in between. Germline V lookup: CDR1 LNHNV, CDR2 YYDKDF (reference sequence). The CDR3 DNA reads TGTGCCACCAGCCCCAACCGAAGATTGGGGAACAGATACGCGTATTTT. This translates into CATSPNRRLGNRYAYF.

The chain joins TRBV6-5 to TRBJ1-5; D uncertain. Germline V CDR1 and CDR2: MNHEY, SVGAGI. This CDR3 is 14 amino acids long. V lost 6 bases and J lost 2, with 11 bases in between. The CDR3 protein is CASSPLVGNQPQHF. The CDR3 DNA reads as TGTGCCAGCAGCCCGCTGGTGGGCAATCAGCCCCAGCATTTT.

V gene TRBV5-1 combines with J gene TRBJ2-4; no clear D. CDR1 SGHRS and CDR2 YFSETQ come from the germline V gene. V was shortened by 0 bases and J by 15 bases, with 16 bases between the two germline ends. The CDR3 consists of 13 residues. As DNA, the CDR3 is TGCGCCAGCAGCTTGGTAGCCGGCAAGGTTCGGTACTTC. Translated: CASSLVAGKVRYF.

The gene calls are TRBV29-1 and TRBJ2-1; D gene ambiguous. CDR3 length: 14 amino acids. V gave up 4 bases and J gave up 3 bases, with 13 bases separating them. CDR1 is SQVTM, CDR2 ANQGSEA, per germline. The CDR3 region has the DNA TGCAGCGTTGTTGTGACCGGATACTACAATGAGCAGTTCTTC. Protein product: CSVVVTGYYNEQFF.

The chain joins TRBV29-1 to TRBJ2-1, with 8 positions matching TRBD1. In germline, CDR1 is SQVTM, CDR2 ANQGSEA. CDR3 size: 14 residues. Trimming removed 2 bases from V and 1 base from J; junction bases left unmatched: 1. The CDR3 DNA sequence: TGCAGCGTTGAACACAGGGGGTCCTACAATGAGCAGTTCTTC. It codes for CSVEHRGSYNEQFF.

The rearrangement uses TRBV5-1 and TRBJ2-1; D call uncertain. Per germline, CDR1 SGHRS and CDR2 YFSETQ. V gave up 4 bases and J gave up 5 bases, with 19 bases separating them. This CDR3 has 16 residues. CDR3 sequence reads: CASSRVPQIRDNEQFF. CDR3 bases: TGCGCCAGCAGCCGCGTGCCGCAAATTCGGGACAATGAGCAGTTCTTC.

V usage is TRBV29-1 and J usage is TRBJ2-6; D might be TRBD2 (6 bases). Per germline, CDR1 SQVTM and CDR2 ANQGSEA. This CDR3 has 13 amino acids. The ends were cut back, 4 bases at V and 2 bases at J, with 6 bases in the middle. The DNA of the CDR3 is TGCAGCGTTGGGGGGGCTGGGGCCAACGTCCTGACTTTC. This translates into CSVGGAGANVLTF. The whole variable domain, filled in from reference TRBV29-1 and TRBJ2-6, reads SAVISQKPSRDICQRGTSLTIQCQVDSQVTMMFWYRQQPGQSLTLIATANQGSEATYESGFVIDKFPISRPNLTFSTLTVSNMSPEDSSIYLCSVGGAGANVLTFGAGSRLTVL.

In its sample, this clonotype was seen many times. The genes are TRBV29-1 and TRBJ2-1; the D gene is possibly TRBD2 (6 bases). The tail of the sequence fits TRBJ2-7 better, so the J call may be wrong. The CDR3 loop spans 13 amino acids. In germline, CDR1 is SQVTM, CDR2 ANQGSEA. The CDR3 sequence is CSVFRESYNEQYF. Here the CDR3 DNA reads TGCAGCGTTTTCCGGGAGTCCTACAATGAGCAGTACTTC.

The J gene is TRBJ2-1, the V gene TRBV5-1; D not resolved. The CDR3 runs to 13 residues. Between the trimmed V and J ends, which lost 4 bases and 10 bases, there was a span of 15 bases. Germline V gene lookup returns CDR1 SGHRS and CDR2 YFSETQ. CDR3 DNA: TGCGCCAGCAGCATACAAGCGCACGGGGAGCAGTTCTTC. As protein: CASSIQAHGEQFF.

This chain connects TRBV9 to TRBJ1-2; D gene uncertain. Trimming cost V 2 bases and J 7 bases, with 6 bases left between them. Looked up from germline, CDR1 is SGDLS and CDR2 is YYNGEE. The CDR3 has 11 residues. In nucleotides, the CDR3 is TGTGCCAGCAGCGTGGGTTTTGGCTACACCTTC. Protein sequence: CASSVGFGYTF.

The chain recombines TRBV10-2 with TRBJ2-5; D gene uncertain. V shed 0 bases and J shed 1 base, with 18 bases lying between them. CDR1 is WSHSY and CDR2 is SAAADI in the germline V gene. CDR3 size: 18 residues. The CDR3: CASSESKWSATFQETQYF. In nucleotides, the CDR3 is TGCGCCAGCAGTGAGTCTAAATGGAGCGCAACCTTCCAAGAGACCCAGTACTTC.

The V call is TRBV12-3 or TRBV12-4, the J call TRBJ1-4; D gene ambiguous. There are 15 residues in the CDR3. Trimming took 5 bases from V and 2 from J, leaving 12 bases between them. The CDR3 sequence is CASSIYGFTNEKLFF. The CDR3 coding sequence is TGTGCCAGCAGTATTTACGGGTTCACTAATGAAAAACTGTTTTTT.

The chain carries TRBV5-1 and TRBJ2-7, with 11 nucleotides matching TRBD2. The CDR3 is made up of 14 amino acids. V dropped 2 bases and J dropped 6; count of bases not matched to a gene: 4. CDR1 and CDR2 (germline): SGHRS, YFSETQ. CDR3 nucleotide sequence: TGCGCCAGCAGCTTTAGCGGGAGGGCCAGCGAGCAGTACTTC. This gives the protein CASSFSGRASEQYF. The full variable domain, in which reference TRBV5-1 and TRBJ2-7 provide the parts outside the CDR3, is KAGVTQTPRYLIKTRGQQVTLSCSPISGHRSVSWYQQTPGQGLQFLFEYFSETQRNKGNFPGRFSGRQFSNSRSEMNVSTLELGDSALYLCASSFSGRASEQYFGPGTRLTVT.

This clonotype was seen only once. The genes are TRBV5-1 and TRBJ2-7; D ambiguous. Trimming pared 0 bases from V and 0 bases from J, leaving 16 bases between. The CDR3 consists of 17 residues. Germline CDR1 is SGHRS and CDR2 is YFSETQ. CDR3 DNA: TGCGCCAGCAGCTTGGCCGGTTCCGGGCGGAGCTCCTACGAGCAGTACTTC. Encoded protein: CASSLAGSGRSSYEQYF.

V usage is TRBV28 and J usage is TRBJ1-5; D remains unclear. The germline V gene encodes CDR1 MDHEN and CDR2 SYDVKM. The germline V and J ends were trimmed by 6 bases and 4 bases, with 16 bases remaining between them. This CDR3 contains 15 residues. This CDR3 is CASSPQAGPNQPQHF. The CDR3 bases are TGTGCCAGCAGCCCCCAGGCAGGCCCAAATCAGCCCCAGCATTTT.

The chain has TRBV28 and TRBJ2-3, with TRBD2 identical over 12 bases. Germline assignment: CDR1 MDHEN and CDR2 SYDVKM. The length of the CDR3 is 16 residues. Trimming took 3 bases from V and 2 from J; bases not matched to a gene: 3. The CDR3, as DNA: TGTGCCAGCAGTTTTAGACTAGCGGGAGTCACAGATACGCAGTATTTT. Translation: CASSFRLAGVTDTQYF.